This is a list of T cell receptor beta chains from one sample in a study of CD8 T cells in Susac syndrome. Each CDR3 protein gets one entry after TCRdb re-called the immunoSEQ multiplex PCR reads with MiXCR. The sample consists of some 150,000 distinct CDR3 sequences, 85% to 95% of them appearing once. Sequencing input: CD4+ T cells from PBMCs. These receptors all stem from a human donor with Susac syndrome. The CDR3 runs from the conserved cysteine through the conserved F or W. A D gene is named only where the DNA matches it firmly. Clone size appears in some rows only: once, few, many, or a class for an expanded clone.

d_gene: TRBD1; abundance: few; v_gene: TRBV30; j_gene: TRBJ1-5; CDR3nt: TGTGCCTGGAGGAGGACAGGCTCAAATCAGCCCCAGCATTTT; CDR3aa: CAWRRTGSNQPQHF
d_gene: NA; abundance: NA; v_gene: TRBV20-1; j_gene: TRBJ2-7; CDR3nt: TGCAGTGGGCAGAAGGAGACCTACGAGCAGTACTTC; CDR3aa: CSGQKETYEQYF
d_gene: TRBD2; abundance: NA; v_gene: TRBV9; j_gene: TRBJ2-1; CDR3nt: TGTGCCAGCAGCGTAGGACTAGCGGACTACAATGAGCAGTTCTTC; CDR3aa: CASSVGLADYNEQFF
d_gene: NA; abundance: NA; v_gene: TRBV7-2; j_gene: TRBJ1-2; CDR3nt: TGTGCCAGCAGCCTAACGGGAGGGGAGGGTAACTATGGCTACACCTTC; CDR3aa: CASSLTGGEGNYGYTF
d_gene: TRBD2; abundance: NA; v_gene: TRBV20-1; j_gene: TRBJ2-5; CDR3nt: TGCAGTGCTAGAGATGGAGCGGGGGCACAAGAGACCCAGTACTTC; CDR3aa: CSARDGAGAQETQYF
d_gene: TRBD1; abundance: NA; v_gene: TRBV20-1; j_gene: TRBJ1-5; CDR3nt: TGCAGTGCCGGGACAGTGAGCAATCAGCCCCAGCATTTT; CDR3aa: CSAGTVSNQPQHF
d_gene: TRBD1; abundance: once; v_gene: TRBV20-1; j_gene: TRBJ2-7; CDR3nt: TGCAGTGCTAGCCCCCTCCCGGGACAGGGGAACTACGAGCAGTACTTC; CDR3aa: CSASPLPGQGNYEQYF
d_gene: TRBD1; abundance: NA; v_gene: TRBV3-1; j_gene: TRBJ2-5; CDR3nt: TGTGCCAGCAGCCATGACAGGGGAGAGACCCAGTACTTC; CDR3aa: CASSHDRGETQYF
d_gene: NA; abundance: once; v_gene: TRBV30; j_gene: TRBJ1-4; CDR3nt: TGTGCCTGGAGTGTACATCCCTTCGGGGGCGATGAAAAACTGTTTTTT; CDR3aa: CAWSVHPFGGDEKLFF
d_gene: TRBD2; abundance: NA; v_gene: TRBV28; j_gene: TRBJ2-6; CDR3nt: TGTGCCAGCAGTCCTTGGCCGGGGGGGACGGGGGCCAACGTCCTGACTTTC; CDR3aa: CASSPWPGGTGANVLTF
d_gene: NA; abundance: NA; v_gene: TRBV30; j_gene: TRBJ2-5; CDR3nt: TGTGCCTGGCGCTTGTGGGGAGGGGGAGAACGGGAGACCCAGTACTTC; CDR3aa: CAWRLWGGGERETQYF
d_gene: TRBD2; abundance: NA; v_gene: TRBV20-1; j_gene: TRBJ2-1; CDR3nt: TGCAGTGCTAGAGTGTTGGCTAGCGGGAGCTGGTCCAGCAATGAGCAGTTCTTC; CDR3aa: CSARVLASGSWSSNEQFF
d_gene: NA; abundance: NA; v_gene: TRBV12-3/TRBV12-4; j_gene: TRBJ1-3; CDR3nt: TGTGCCAGCACCTTGGACGACCGCTCTGGAAACACCATATATTTT; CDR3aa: CASTLDDRSGNTIYF
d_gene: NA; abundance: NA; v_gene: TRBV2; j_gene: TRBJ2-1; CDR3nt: TGTGCCAGCAGCCCTGGGACCAAAGGTATCTATGAGCAGTTCTTC; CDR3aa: CASSPGTKGIYEQFF
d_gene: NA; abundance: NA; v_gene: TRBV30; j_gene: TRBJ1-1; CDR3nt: TGTGCCTGGAGTCCAGCGGTGAACACTGAAGCTTTCTTT; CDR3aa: CAWSPAVNTEAFF
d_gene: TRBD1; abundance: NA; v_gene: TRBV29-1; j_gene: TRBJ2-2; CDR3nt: TGCAGCGTTGAAGGGGGGACAGGGTGGAGCGGGGAGCTGTTTTTT; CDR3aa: CSVEGGTGWSGELFF
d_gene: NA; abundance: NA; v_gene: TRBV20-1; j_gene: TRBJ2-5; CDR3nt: TGCAGTGCTCGGGGGCGTTACCCGAACCAAGAGACCCAGTACTTC; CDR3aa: CSARGRYPNQETQYF
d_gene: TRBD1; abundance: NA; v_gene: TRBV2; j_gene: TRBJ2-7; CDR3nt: TGTGCCAGCAGTGTCGCAGGGGGCCTACGATACGAGCAGTACTTC; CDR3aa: CASSVAGGLRYEQYF
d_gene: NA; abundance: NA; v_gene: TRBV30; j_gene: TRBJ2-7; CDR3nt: TGTGCCTGGAGTGTACTCGGGAGCGAGCAGTACTTC; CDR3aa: CAWSVLGSEQYF
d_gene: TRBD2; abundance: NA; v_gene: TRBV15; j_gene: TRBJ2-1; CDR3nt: TGTGCCACCCTTAGCCCCGCGGGAGTCGGCAATGAGCAGTTCTTC; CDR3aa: CATLSPAGVGNEQFF
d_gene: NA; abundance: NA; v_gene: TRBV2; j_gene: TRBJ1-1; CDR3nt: TGTGCCACCAGGGTGGACACTGAAGCTTTCTTT; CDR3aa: CATRVDTEAFF
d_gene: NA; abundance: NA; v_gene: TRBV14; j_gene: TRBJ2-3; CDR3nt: TGTGCCAGCAGCCCCCTTTTCGCAGATACGCAGTATTTT; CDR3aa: CASSPLFADTQYF
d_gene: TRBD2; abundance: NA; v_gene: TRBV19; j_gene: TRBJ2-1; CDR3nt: TGTGCCAGTAGTACTGCAATCCATCTGCGGGAGGTGAATGAGCAGTTCTTC; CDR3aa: CASSTAIHLREVNEQFF
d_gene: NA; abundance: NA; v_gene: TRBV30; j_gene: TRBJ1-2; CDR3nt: TGTGCCTGGAGTGTAGGCCCCGGACTGCAATATGGCTACACCTTC; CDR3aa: CAWSVGPGLQYGYTF
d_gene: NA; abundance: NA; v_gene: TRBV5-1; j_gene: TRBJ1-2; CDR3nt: TGCGCCAGCAGCGTAAGGCCGGAGTATGGCTACACCTTC; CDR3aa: CASSVRPEYGYTF
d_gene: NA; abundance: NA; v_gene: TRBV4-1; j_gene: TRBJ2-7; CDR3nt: TGCGCCAGCAGCCAAGATAGGCAGGGCACTTACGAGCAGTACTTC; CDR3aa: CASSQDRQGTYEQYF
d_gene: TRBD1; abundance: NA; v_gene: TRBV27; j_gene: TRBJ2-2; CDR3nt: TGTGCCAGCAAGGGGACAGTTAACACCGGGGAGCTGTTTTTT; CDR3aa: CASKGTVNTGELFF
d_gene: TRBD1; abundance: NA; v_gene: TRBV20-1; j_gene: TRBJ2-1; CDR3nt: TGCAGTGCTAGAGATGGGGACAGCGACAATGAGCAGTTCTTC; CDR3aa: CSARDGDSDNEQFF
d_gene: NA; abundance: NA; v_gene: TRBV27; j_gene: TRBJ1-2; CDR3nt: TGTGCCAGCAGTTCTGCCCCCCGACAGCCTGGCTACACCTTC; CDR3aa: CASSSAPRQPGYTF
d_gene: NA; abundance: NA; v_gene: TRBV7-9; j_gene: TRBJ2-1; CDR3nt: TGTGCCAGCGCCGACCGAGAGCAGTTCTTC; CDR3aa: CASADREQFF
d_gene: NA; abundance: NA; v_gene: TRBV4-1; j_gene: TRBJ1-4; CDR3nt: TGCGCCAGCAGCCAGTTGCTCAGGGAAAAACTGTTTTTT; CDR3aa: CASSQLLREKLFF
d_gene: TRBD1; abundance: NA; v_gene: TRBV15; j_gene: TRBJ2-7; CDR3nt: TGTGCCACCAGCAGGAATCAACAGGGGAGCGAGCAGTACTTC; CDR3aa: CATSRNQQGSEQYF
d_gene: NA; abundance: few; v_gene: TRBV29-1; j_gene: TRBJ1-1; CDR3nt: TGCAGCGTTCGCCGGGGGACTGAAGCTTTCTTT; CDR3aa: CSVRRGTEAFF
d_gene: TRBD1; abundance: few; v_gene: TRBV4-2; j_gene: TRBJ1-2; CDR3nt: TGTGCCAGCAGCCCGGGACAGAACTATGGCTACACCTTC; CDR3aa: CASSPGQNYGYTF
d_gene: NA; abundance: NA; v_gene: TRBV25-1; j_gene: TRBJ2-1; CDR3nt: TGTGCCAGCAGTGAAGGGGACTCCTACAATGAGCAGTTCTTC; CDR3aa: CASSEGDSYNEQFF
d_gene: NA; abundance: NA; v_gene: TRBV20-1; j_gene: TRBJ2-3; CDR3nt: TGCAGTGCTGACCCTAGCACAGATACGCAGTATTTT; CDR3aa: CSADPSTDTQYF
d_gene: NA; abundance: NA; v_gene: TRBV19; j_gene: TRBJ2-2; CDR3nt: TGTGCCAGTAGTATACGGCCTCACACCGGGGAGCTGTTTTTT; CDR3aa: CASSIRPHTGELFF
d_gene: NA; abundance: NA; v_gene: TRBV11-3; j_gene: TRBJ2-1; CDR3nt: TGTGCCAGCAGCTTAGATCCATACAATGAGCAGTTCTTC; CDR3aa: CASSLDPYNEQFF
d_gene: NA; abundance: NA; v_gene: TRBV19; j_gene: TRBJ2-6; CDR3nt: TGTGCCAGTAGTATCCGGAGGCCCTCTGGGGCCAACGTCCTGACTTTC; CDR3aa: CASSIRRPSGANVLTF
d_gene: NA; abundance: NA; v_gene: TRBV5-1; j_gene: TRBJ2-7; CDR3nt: TGCGCCAGCAGCGCCCGGGACACCTTAGGCTACGAGCAGTACTTC; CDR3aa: CASSARDTLGYEQYF
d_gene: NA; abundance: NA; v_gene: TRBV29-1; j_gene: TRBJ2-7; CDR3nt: TGCAGCGGCCTAATTCCAATCCCGGGCCGTTCATACGAGCAGTACTTC; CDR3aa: CSGLIPIPGRSYEQYF
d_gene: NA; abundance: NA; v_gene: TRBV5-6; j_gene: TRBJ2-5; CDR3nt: TGTGCCAGCAACTCGGGGGTAGAGACCCAGTACTTC; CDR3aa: CASNSGVETQYF
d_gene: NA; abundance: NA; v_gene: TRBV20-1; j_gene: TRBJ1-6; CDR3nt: TGCAGTGCTAGAGATAGAATGTCACCCCTCCACTTT; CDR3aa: CSARDRMSPLHF
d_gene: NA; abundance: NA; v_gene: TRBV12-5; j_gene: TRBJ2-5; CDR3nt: TGTGCTAGTGGTTTGACGAAGCAAGAGACCCAGTACTTC; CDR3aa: CASGLTKQETQYF
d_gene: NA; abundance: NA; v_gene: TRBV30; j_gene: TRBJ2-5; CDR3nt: TGTGCCTGGAGGGAGGGGGCGGATTGGGAAGAGACCCAGTACTTC; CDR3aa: CAWREGADWEETQYF
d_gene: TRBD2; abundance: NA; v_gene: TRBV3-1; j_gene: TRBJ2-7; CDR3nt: TGTGCCAGCAGCCAAGCCACACTGGGACTAGCAACCTACGAGCAGTACTTC; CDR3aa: CASSQATLGLATYEQYF
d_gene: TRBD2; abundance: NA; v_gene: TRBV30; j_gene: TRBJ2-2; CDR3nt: TGTGCCTGGAAAAAGCCTAGCGGGGGGGTTACCGGGGAGCTGTTTTTT; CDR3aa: CAWKKPSGGVTGELFF
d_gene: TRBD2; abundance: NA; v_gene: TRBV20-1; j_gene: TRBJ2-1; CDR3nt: TGCAGCGCCCGGACTAGCGGAGGGTACAATGAGCAGTTCTTC; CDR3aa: CSARTSGGYNEQFF
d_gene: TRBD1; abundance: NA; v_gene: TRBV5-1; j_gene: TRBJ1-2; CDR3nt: TGCGCCAGCAGCCCCGGACAGGCCATCGGTGGCTACACCTTC; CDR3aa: CASSPGQAIGGYTF
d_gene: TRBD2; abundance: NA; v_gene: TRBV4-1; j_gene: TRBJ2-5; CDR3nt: TGCGCCAGCAGCCAAGTCGGACTAGCCATGGAGACCCAGTACTTC; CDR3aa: CASSQVGLAMETQYF
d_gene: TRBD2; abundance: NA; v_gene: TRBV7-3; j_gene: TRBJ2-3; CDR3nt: TGTGCCAGCAGCTGGGGACTAGCCAGTGTTTCAGATACGCAGTATTTT; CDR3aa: CASSWGLASVSDTQYF